These T cell receptor beta chains were read from a single sample in a study of control samples from healthy donors and cancer patients. The assay was immunoSEQ multiplex PCR, and TCRdb's table has in-frame clones only and misses some. This table holds around 190,000 clones, around nine tenths found once. Sequenced material: blood. All receptors come from a young man in good health. CDR3s include the opening cysteine and the closing phenylalanine or tryptophan. A D gene is named only where the DNA matches it firmly. Some rows have no size entry. The others give once, few or many, or a class for an expanded clone.

NA	14	NA	TRBJ1-2	TRBV4-3	TGCGCCAGCAGCCAGGCCCGGGGGCAAGGAGGCTACACCTTC	CASSQARGQGGYTF
NA	17	NA	TRBJ2-7	TRBV4-1	TGCGCCAGCAGCCAAGAAAGGCTCGCAATGGGTGCCTACGAGCAGTACTTC	CASSQERLAMGAYEQYF
NA	15	NA	TRBJ2-1	TRBV9	TGTGCCAGCAGCGTAGAGGCAGGTGCGTACAATGAGCAGTTCTTC	CASSVEAGAYNEQFF
NA	16	NA	TRBJ1-6	TRBV5-1	TGCGCCAGCAGCTTGGAGGCGTACTCCTATAATTCACCCCTCCACTTT	CASSLEAYSYNSPLHF
NA	11	NA	TRBJ1-1	TRBV2	TGTGCCAGCAGTCCGAACACTGAAGCTTTCTTT	CASSPNTEAFF
NA	15	TRBD1	TRBJ2-7	TRBV5-1	TGCGCCAGCAGCTTACGGACAGGGGGGGGAGACGAGCAGTACTTC	CASSLRTGGGDEQYF
NA	17	NA	TRBJ2-2	TRBV4-2	TGTGCCAGCAGCCAAGGGTATAGAACGGACAACACCGGGGAGCTGTTTTTT	CASSQGYRTDNTGELFF
NA	16	TRBD1	TRBJ2-7	TRBV6-2/TRBV6-3	TGTGCCAGCAGTTACCCGGGACAGCCCGGTCACTACGAGCAGTACTTC	CASSYPGQPGHYEQYF
once	13	NA	TRBJ2-1	TRBV4-1	TGCGCCAGCAGCCACCCCCCAAACAATGAGCAGTTCTTC	CASSHPPNNEQFF
NA	15	NA	TRBJ2-3	TRBV6-2/TRBV6-3	TGTGCCAGCAGCCCGCCAGGAGTTGGCACAGATACGCAGTATTTT	CASSPPGVGTDTQYF
NA	13	TRBD1	TRBJ2-1	TRBV5-5	TGTGCCAGCAGCTCCCGGGACAGAAATGAGCAGTTCTTC	CASSSRDRNEQFF
NA	15	TRBD2	TRBJ2-1	TRBV9	TGTGCCAGCAGCGTAGTCTCGGGGGGGTTAAATGAGCAGTTCTTC	CASSVVSGGLNEQFF
NA	15	NA	TRBJ1-2	TRBV3-1/TRBV3-2	TGTGCCAGCAGCCAAGGACAACAGGGATCCCATGGCTACACCTTC	CASSQGQQGSHGYTF
NA	14	NA	TRBJ1-5	TRBV27	TGTGCCAGCAGTTTATCGGGGGGCGTTCAGCCCCAGCATTTT	CASSLSGGVQPQHF
NA	15	TRBD2	TRBJ2-3	TRBV5-6	TGTGCCAGCAGCATTAGCGGGAGGGAAACAGATACGCAGTATTTT	CASSISGRETDTQYF
NA	11	TRBD1	TRBJ1-2	TRBV10-3	TGTGCCATCGGGACAGTCGGGGGCTACACCTTC	CAIGTVGGYTF
once	14	NA	TRBJ2-2	TRBV28	TGTGCCAGCAGTCCCCCTATCGGCACCGGGGAGCTGTTTTTT	CASSPPIGTGELFF
NA	17	NA	TRBJ1-2	TRBV6-1	TGTGCCAGCAGTGAATCCCCCTTGGCCCGGGCCACCTATGGCTACACCTTC	CASSESPLARATYGYTF
NA	15	NA	TRBJ1-2	TRBV28	TGTGCCAGCAGTTTGGCCCGCCTTAATAACTATGGCTACACCTTC	CASSLARLNNYGYTF
NA	16	NA	TRBJ2-3	TRBV7-2	TGTGCCAGCAGCTTCGGTGGGCCGGGGGGCACAGATACGCAGTATTTT	CASSFGGPGGTDTQYF
few	15	NA	TRBJ1-5	TRBV3-1/TRBV3-2	TGTGCCAGCAGTCAATCTGCAGTGTCATATCAGCCCCAGCATTTT	CASSQSAVSYQPQHF
NA	14	NA	TRBJ1-5	TRBV7-8	TGTGCCAGCAGCGGTTGGGGCGGCGGGCAGCCCCAGCATTTT	CASSGWGGGQPQHF
NA	13	NA	TRBJ2-3	TRBV6-5	TGTGCCAGCAGTTACTCCCAATCTCATACGCAGTATTTT	CASSYSQSHTQYF
NA	14	NA	TRBJ2-3	TRBV13	TGTGCCAGCAGCTCCCCACAGGGCACAGATACGCAGTATTTT	CASSSPQGTDTQYF
NA	15	TRBD2	TRBJ2-1	TRBV6-5	TGTGCCAGCAGGAAGGGACTAGCTCTTACAAGTGAGCAGTTCTTC	CASRKGLALTSEQFF
NA	15	TRBD1	TRBJ1-1	TRBV6-2/TRBV6-3	TGTGCCAGCAGTGGACAGGCCAAGGGTGTGGCTGAAGCTTTCTTT	CASSGQAKGVAEAFF
NA	17	TRBD1	TRBJ1-2	TRBV10-3	TGTGCCATCAGTGAGTCTCCGGACAGGGGGCGTAACTATGGCTACACCTTC	CAISESPDRGRNYGYTF
NA	11	NA	TRBJ1-1	TRBV28	TGTGCCAGCAGGTCCACACACGGTGCTTTCTTT	CASRSTHGAFF
NA	16	NA	TRBJ1-2	TRBV28	TGTGCCAGCAGTTTAGCTGGGGGCGTAGACTTATATGGCTACACCTTC	CASSLAGGVDLYGYTF
NA	14	NA	TRBJ1-1	TRBV19	TGTGCCAGTAGTATAGCAGGTTTGAACACTGAAGCTTTCTTT	CASSIAGLNTEAFF
NA	13	NA	TRBJ1-1	TRBV15	TGTGCCACCAGCAGAGCAGGGAACACTGAAGCTTTCTTT	CATSRAGNTEAFF
NA	15	NA	TRBJ1-1	TRBV19	TGTGCCAGTAGTATAGCTCCAGGCTGGAACACTGAAGCTTTCTTT	CASSIAPGWNTEAFF
NA	16	TRBD2	TRBJ2-5	TRBV11-2	TGTGCCAGCAGCCAAGTCACTAGCGGGGTCAAAGAGACCCAGTACTTC	CASSQVTSGVKETQYF
NA	17	NA	TRBJ2-1	TRBV27	TGTGCCAGCAGTTTATGTGTCAGGGGGGGGGCCTACAATGAGCAGTTCTTC	CASSLCVRGGAYNEQFF
NA	12	NA	TRBJ2-3	TRBV21-1	TGTGCCAGCAGCAAAAGGAGACAGACGCAGTATTTT	CASSKRRQTQYF
NA	14	NA	TRBJ2-4	TRBV6-1	TGTGCCAGCAGTGAGGGGGATGCCAAAAACATTCAGTACTTC	CASSEGDAKNIQYF
NA	15	NA	TRBJ2-2	TRBV28	TGTGCCAGCAGTTTCCCCGGGACTAACACCGGGGAGCTGTTTTTT	CASSFPGTNTGELFF
NA	12	NA	TRBJ2-2	TRBV5-4	TGTGCCAGCCGATCGAACACCGGGGAGCTGTTTTTT	CASRSNTGELFF
NA	16	TRBD2	TRBJ2-1	TRBV27	TGTGCCAGCAGCCGGACTAGCGGGGGAACCTACAATGAGCAGTTCTTC	CASSRTSGGTYNEQFF
NA	14	NA	TRBJ1-6	TRBV30	TGTGCCTGGTCCAAGGGGATAGAAAGTTCACCCCTCCACTTT	CAWSKGIESSPLHF